This T cell receptor beta chain is drawn from a study of regulatory T cells in long-lasting Graves disease. Time point: newly diagnosed GD, antithyroid drugs for less than 3 months. PBMC-extracted RNA yielded the TCR library. Arm-PCR with iRepertoire HTBI primers amplified the CDR3 regions for these TCR beta libraries. Each CDR3 protein gets one entry after TCRdb re-called the multiplex PCR reads with MiXCR. Here the sample spans 500,000 or so distinct CDR3 sequences, around 15% being singletons. After removal of 4 bases from V and 7 bases from J, the junction contained 9 bases not matched to a gene. Germline-derived CDR1 and CDR2 are SGHDT and YYEEEE. The CDR3 runs to 17 residues. This same sample was also part of a study on T cells in Graves' hyperthyroidism and ophthalmopathy.

The TCR comes from a woman aged 50 to 60 with Graves disease. The chain has TRBV5-6 and TRBJ1-6, with TRBD1 identical over 12 bases. Material: peripheral blood mononuclear cells (PBMCs), obtained at new diagnosis, from a patient treated with antithyroid drugs. The CDR3 reads CASSIRDRGLWNSPLHF. In DNA form, the CDR3 reads TGTGCCAGCAGCATAAGGGACAGGGGGCTGTGGAATTCACCCCTCCACTTT.